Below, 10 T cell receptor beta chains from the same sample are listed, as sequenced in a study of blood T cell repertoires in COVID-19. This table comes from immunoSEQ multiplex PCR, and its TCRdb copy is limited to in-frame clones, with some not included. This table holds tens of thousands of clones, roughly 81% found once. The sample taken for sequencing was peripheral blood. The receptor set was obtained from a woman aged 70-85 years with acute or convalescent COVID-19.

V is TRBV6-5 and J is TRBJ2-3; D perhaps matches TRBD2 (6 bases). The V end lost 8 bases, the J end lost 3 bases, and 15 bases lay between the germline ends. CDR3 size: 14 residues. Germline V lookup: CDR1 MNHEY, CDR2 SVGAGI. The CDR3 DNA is TGTGCCAGCTCCCAGCAGGGAGGAACAGATACGCAGTATTTT. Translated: CASSQQGGTDTQYF.

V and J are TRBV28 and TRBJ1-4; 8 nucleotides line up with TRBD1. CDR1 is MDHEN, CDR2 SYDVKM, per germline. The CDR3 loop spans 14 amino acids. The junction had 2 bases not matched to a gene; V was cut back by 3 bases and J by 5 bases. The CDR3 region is CASSFSGGNEKLFF. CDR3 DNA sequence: TGTGCCAGCAGTTTTTCAGGGGGCAATGAAAAACTGTTTTTT.

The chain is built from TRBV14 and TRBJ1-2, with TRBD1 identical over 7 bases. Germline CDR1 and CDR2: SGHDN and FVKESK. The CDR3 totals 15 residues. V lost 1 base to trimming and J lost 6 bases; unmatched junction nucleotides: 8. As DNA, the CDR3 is TGTGCCAGCAGCCAAGTCCCAGACAGGGTCCATGGCTACACCTTC. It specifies CASSQVPDRVHGYTF.

Written as DNA, the CDR3 is TGTGCCAGCAGTTTGGGGGAGGCCTACGAGCAGTACTTC. It specifies CASSLGEAYEQYF. The chain has TRBV28 and TRBJ2-7, with D perhaps matching TRBD2 (6 bases). CDR3 size: 13 residues. Germline CDR1 is MDHEN and CDR2 is SYDVKM. Trimming removed 3 bases at V and 2 bases at J, with 8 bases between.

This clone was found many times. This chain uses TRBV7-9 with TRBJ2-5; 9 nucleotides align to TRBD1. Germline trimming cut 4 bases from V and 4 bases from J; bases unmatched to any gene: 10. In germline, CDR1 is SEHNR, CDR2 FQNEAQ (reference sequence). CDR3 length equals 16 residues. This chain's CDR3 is CASSSTGGIWGETQYF. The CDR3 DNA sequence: TGTGCCAGCAGCTCCACAGGGGGCATCTGGGGAGAGACCCAGTACTTC.

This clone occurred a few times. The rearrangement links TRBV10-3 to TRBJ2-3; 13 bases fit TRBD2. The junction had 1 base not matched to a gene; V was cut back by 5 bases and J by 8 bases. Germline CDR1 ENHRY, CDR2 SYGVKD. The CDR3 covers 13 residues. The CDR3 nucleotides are TGTGCCATCAGTTGGACTAGCGGGAGTACGCAGTATTTT. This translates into CAISWTSGSTQYF.

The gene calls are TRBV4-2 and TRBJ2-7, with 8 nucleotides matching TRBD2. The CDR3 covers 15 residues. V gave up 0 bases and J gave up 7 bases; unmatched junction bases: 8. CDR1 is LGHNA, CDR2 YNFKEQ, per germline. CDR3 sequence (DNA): TGTGCCAGCAGCCAAGAATTTGCGGGAGGTTGGGAGCAGTACTTC. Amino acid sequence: CASSQEFAGGWEQYF.

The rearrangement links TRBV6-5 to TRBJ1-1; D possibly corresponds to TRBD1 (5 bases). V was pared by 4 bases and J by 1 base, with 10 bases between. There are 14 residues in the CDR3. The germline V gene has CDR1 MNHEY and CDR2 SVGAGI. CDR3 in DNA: TGTGCCAGCAGTTTAGGGGTTCAGAACACTGAAGCTTTCTTT. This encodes CASSLGVQNTEAFF.

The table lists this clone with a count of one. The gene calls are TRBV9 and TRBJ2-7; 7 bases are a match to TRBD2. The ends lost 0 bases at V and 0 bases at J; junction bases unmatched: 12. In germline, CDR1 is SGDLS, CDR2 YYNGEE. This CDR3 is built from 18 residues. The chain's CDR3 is CASSVVAAGDYHSYEQYF. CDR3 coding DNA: TGTGCCAGCAGCGTAGTGGCCGCCGGGGACTACCACTCCTACGAGCAGTACTTC.

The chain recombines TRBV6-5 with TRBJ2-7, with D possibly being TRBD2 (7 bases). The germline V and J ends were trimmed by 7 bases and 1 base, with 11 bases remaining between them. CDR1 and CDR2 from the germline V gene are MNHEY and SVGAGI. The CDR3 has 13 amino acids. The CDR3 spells CASKRDTSYEQYF. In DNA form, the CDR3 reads TGTGCCAGCAAGCGGGACACATCCTACGAGCAGTACTTC.